This entry describes one T cell receptor beta chain. V shed 6 bases, J shed 10 bases, and the junction held 6 bases outside the gene matches. Germline V lookup: CDR1 MNHEY, CDR2 SVGAGI. The CDR3 runs 13 residues. Sequenced by immunoSEQ multiplex PCR; TCRdb stores in-frame clones only, minus some. The sample shows around 130,000 clones, over 90% of them seen only once. This entry comes from a study of T cell responses to AZD1222 COVID-19 vaccine. The source was peripheral blood, collected on day 0 of AZD1222 vaccination. The clonotype comes from an adult in good health. The chain joins TRBV6-5 to TRBJ1-6; 7 bases are a match to TRBD1. Here the CDR3 reads CASRPTGVSPLHF. As DNA, the CDR3 is TGTGCCAGCAGACCCACAGGGGTGTCACCCCTCCACTTT.